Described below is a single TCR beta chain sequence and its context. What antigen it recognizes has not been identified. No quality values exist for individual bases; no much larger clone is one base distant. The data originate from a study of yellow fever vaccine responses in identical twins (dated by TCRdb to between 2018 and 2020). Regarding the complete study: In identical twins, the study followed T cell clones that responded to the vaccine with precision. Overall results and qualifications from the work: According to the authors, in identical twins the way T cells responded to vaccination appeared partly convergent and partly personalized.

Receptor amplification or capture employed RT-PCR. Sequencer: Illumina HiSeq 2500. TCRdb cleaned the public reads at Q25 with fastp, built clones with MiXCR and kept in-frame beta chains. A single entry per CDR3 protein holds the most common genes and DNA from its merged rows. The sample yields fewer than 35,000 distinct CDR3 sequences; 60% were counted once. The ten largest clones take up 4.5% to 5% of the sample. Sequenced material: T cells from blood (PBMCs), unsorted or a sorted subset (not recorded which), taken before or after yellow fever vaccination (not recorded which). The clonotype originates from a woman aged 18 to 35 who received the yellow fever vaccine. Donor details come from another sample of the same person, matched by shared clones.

At the DNA level, the sequence is TGCAGTGCTAGAAAGGGCAGCGGGGGTGGCGGTACGCAGTATTTT. Translated, this gives CSARKGSGGGGTQYF. Recombination connected TRBV20-1 to TRBJ2-3; TRBD2 matches 8 bases in the middle. The CDR3 has 15 amino acids, counting the end cysteine and phenylalanine. Only the CDR3 DNA is retained, 45 bases long and in frame from the first base. For this chain, trimming is 2 bases at the V end and 8 bases at the J end, and the number of junction bases without a gene match is 12. Taken from the germline V gene (reference sequence), the CDR1 and CDR2 loops are DFQATT and SNEGSKA.